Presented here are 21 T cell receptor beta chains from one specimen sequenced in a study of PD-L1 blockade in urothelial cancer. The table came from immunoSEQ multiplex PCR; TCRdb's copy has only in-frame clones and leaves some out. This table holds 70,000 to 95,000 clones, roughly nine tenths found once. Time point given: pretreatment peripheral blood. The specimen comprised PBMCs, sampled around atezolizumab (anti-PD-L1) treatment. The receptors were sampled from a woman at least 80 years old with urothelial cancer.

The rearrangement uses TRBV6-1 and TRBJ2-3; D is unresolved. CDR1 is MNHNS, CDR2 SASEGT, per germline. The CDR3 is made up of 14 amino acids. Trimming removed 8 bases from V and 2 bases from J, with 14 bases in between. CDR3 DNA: TGTGCCAGCTTACTATCCATCCTCACAGATACGCAGTATTTT. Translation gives CASLLSILTDTQYF.

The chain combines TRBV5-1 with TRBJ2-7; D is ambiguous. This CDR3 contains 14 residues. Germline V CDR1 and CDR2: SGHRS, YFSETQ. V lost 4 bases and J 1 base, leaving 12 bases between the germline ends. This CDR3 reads CASSPQRVSYEQYF. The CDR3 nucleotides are TGCGCCAGCAGCCCGCAGCGAGTTTCCTACGAGCAGTACTTC.

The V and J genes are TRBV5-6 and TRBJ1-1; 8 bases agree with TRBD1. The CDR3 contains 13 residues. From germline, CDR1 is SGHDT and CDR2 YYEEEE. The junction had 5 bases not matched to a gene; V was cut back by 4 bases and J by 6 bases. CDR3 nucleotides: TGTGCCAGCAGCCTAGACAGGGGAGCTGAAGCTTTCTTT. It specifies CASSLDRGAEAFF.

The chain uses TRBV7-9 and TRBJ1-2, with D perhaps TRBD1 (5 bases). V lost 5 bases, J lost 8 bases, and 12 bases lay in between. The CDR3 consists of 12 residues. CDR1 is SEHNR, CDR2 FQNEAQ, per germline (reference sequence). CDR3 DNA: TGTGCCAGCAGCCCGGAGGGGTCGGGCTACACCTTC. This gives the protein CASSPEGSGYTF.

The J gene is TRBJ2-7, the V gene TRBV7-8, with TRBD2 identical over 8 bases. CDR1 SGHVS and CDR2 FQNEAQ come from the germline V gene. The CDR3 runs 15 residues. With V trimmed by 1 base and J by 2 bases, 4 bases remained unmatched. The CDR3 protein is CASSLEAGGPYEQYF. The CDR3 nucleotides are TGTGCCAGCAGCTTAGAGGCGGGGGGACCCTACGAGCAGTACTTC.

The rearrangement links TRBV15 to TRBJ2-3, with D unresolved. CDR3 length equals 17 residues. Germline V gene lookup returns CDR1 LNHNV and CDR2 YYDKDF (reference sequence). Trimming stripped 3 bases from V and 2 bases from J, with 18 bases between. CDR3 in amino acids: CATSSFSGGKHTDTQYF. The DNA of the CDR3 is TGTGCCACCAGCAGTTTCTCTGGCGGTAAACACACAGATACGCAGTATTTT.

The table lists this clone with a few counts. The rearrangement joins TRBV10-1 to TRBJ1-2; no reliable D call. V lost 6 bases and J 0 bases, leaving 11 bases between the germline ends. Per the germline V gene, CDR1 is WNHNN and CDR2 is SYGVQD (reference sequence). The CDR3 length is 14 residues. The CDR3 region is CASRPGVANYGYTF. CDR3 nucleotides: TGCGCCAGCAGACCAGGCGTCGCTAACTATGGCTACACCTTC.

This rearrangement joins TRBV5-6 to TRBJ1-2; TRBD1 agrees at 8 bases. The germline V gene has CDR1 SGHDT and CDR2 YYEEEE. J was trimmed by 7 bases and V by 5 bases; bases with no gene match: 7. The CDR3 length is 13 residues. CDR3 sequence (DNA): TGTGCCAGCAGGGACAGGGCGGATGGTGGCTACACCTTC. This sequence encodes CASRDRADGGYTF.

In DNA, the CDR3 is TGTGCCAGCTGGGACAGGAACAATCAGCCCCAGCATTTT. As protein: CASWDRNNQPQHF. The rearrangement joins TRBV6-1 to TRBJ1-5; TRBD1 aligns across 8 bases. Germline trimming cut 8 bases from V and 3 bases from J; bases unmatched to any gene: 3. The CDR3 is 13 amino acids. Germline CDR1 and CDR2: MNHNS and SASEGT.

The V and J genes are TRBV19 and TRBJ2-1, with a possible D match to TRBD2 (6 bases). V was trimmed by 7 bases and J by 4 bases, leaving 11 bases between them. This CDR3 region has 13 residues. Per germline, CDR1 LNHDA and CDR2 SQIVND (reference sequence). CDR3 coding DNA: TGTGCCAGTAAGGCGGGACCTTACAATGAGCAGTTCTTC. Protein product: CASKAGPYNEQFF.

CDR3 nucleotide sequence: TGTGCCAGTAGTTTGGACAGGGGGGCCTCTAACTATGGCTACACCTTC. Its translation is CASSLDRGASNYGYTF. The chain recombines TRBV19 with TRBJ1-2; 10 nucleotides match TRBD1. Unmatched junction bases numbered 6, after V lost 5 bases and J lost 0 bases. This CDR3 spans 16 amino acids. The germline V gene has CDR1 LNHDA and CDR2 SQIVND (reference sequence).

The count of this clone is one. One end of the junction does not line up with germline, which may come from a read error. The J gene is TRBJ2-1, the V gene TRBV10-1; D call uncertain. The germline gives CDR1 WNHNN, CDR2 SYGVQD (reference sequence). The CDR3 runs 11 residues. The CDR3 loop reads CASSSSGEEFF. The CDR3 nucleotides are TGCGCCAGCAGTTCCTCGGGTGAGGAGTTCTTC.

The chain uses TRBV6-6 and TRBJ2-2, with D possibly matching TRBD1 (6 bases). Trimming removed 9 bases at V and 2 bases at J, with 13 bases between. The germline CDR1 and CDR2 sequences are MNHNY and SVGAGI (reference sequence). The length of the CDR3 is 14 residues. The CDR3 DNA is TGTGCCAGTTGTTTGGGACATAACACCGGGGAGCTGTTTTTT. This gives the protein CASCLGHNTGELFF.

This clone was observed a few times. DNA for the CDR3: TGTGCCAGCAGCCTTACAACGAGGGGGACTGAAGCTTTCTTT. It yields the protein CASSLTTRGTEAFF. This chain uses TRBV9 with TRBJ1-1; a possible D gene is TRBD1 (6 bases). The CDR3 is made up of 14 amino acids. V lost 4 bases, J lost 5 bases, and 15 bases lay in between. Germline lookup yields CDR1 SGDLS and CDR2 YYNGEE. Variable domain in full (rest from reference TRBV9 and TRBJ1-1): DSGVTQTPKHLITATGQRVTLRCSPRSGDLSVYWYQQSLDQGLQFLIQYYNGEERAKGNILERFSAQQFPDLHSELNLSSLELGDSALYFCASSLTTRGTEAFFGQGTRLTVV.

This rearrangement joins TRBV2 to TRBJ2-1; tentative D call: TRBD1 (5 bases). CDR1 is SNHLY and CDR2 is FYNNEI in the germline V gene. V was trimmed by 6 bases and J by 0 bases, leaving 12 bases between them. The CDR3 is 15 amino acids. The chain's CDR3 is CASSATGASYNEQFF. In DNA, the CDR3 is TGTGCCAGCAGCGCTACAGGAGCCTCCTACAATGAGCAGTTCTTC.

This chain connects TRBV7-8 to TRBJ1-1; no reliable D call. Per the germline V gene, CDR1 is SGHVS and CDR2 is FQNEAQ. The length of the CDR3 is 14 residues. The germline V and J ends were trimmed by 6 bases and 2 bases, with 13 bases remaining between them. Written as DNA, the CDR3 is TGTGCCAGCAGTAGTGGGCACACCAACACTGAAGCTTTCTTT. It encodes CASSSGHTNTEAFF.

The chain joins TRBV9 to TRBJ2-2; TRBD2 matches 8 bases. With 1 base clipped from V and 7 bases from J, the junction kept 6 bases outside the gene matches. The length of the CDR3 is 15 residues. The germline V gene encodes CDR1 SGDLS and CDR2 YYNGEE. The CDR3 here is CASSVIREGGGELFF. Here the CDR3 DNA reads TGTGCCAGCAGCGTAATCCGGGAGGGCGGCGGGGAGCTGTTTTTT.

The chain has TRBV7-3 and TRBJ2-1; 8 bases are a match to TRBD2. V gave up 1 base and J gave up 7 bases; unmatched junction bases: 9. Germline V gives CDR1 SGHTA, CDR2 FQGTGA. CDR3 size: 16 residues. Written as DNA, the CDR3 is TGTGCCAGCAGCTTAAGCTTAGCGGGATCGAGGAATGAGCAGTTCTTC. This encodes CASSLSLAGSRNEQFF.

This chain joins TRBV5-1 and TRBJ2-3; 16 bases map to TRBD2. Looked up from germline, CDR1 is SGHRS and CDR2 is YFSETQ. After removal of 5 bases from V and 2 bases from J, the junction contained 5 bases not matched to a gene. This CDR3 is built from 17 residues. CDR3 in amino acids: CASSPGTSGRATDTQYF. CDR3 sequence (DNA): TGCGCCAGCAGTCCCGGGACTAGCGGGAGGGCCACAGATACGCAGTATTTT. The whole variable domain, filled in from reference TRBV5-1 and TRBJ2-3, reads KAGVTQTPRYLIKTRGQQVTLSCSPISGHRSVSWYQQTPGQGLQFLFEYFSETQRNKGNFPGRFSGRQFSNSRSEMNVSTLELGDSALYLCASSPGTSGRATDTQYFGPGTRLTVL.

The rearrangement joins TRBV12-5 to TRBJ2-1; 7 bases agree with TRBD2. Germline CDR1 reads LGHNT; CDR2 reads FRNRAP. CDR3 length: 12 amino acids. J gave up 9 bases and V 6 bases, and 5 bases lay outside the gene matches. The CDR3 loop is CASGVRESEQFF. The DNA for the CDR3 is TGTGCTAGTGGCGTGCGGGAGAGTGAGCAGTTCTTC.

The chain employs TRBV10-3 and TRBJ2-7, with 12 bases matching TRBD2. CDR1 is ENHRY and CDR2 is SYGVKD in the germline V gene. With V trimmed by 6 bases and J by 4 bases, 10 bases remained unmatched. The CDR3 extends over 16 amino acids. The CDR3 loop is CAISGTSGPGWYEQYF. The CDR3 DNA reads TGTGCCATCAGCGGGACTAGCGGGCCTGGATGGTACGAGCAGTACTTC.